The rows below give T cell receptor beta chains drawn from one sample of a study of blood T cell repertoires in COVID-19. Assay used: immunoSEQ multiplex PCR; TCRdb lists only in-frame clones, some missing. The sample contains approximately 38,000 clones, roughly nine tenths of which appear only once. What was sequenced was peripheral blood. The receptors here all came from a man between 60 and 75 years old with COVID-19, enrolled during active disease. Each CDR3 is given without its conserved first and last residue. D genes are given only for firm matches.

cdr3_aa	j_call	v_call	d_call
ASSFSRTSGRTPEF	TRBJ2-1	TRBV27	TRBD2
ASSQKTGDSGNTIY	TRBJ1-3	TRBV4-3	TRBD1
ASSDRGKSGELF	TRBJ2-2	TRBV2	TRBD1
ASSLGGPLEKLF	TRBJ1-4	TRBV7-2	-
ASSPGHSGGQETQY	TRBJ2-5	TRBV9	-
ASSRGLGGPNYGYT	TRBJ1-2	TRBV19	-
ASSLTGGNYEQY	TRBJ2-7	TRBV5-4	TRBD1
ASSRDREGAQH	TRBJ1-5	TRBV11-2	TRBD1
ASGPGLYT	TRBJ1-2	TRBV12-3/TRBV12-4	-
ASSVEGQGAGRETQY	TRBJ2-5	TRBV9	TRBD1
ASSDSTGMVEQY	TRBJ2-7	TRBV27	TRBD1
SVEVLGASTEAF	TRBJ1-1	TRBV29-1	-
AISRTGPVDTDTQY	TRBJ2-3	TRBV10-3	TRBD1
ASSPTFGGEAF	TRBJ1-1	TRBV9	-
ASSLTTSGRAATGELF	TRBJ2-2	TRBV5-1	TRBD2
ASSKGQGKNTEAF	TRBJ1-1	TRBV6-2/TRBV6-3	TRBD1
SVEDLRTGRETQY	TRBJ2-5	TRBV29-1	TRBD1
SLKQGWEQF	TRBJ2-1	TRBV20-1	-
ASSPGVTSGRGYEQY	TRBJ2-7	TRBV18	TRBD2
ASSLRGGQPQH	TRBJ1-5	TRBV12-3/TRBV12-4	-
ASRRWASGRGTDTQY	TRBJ2-3	TRBV2	TRBD2
ASSPDRVNEKLF	TRBJ1-4	TRBV6-5	TRBD1
ASARETYNEQF	TRBJ2-1	TRBV6-4	-
ASGGGYNEKLF	TRBJ1-4	TRBV12-5	-
ASSFSSAANTQY	TRBJ2-5	TRBV11-3	-
AISRMQGGADTQY	TRBJ2-3	TRBV10-3	-
ASSTAGRTTGSTGELF	TRBJ2-2	TRBV19	-
ASSDFSGSADTQY	TRBJ2-3	TRBV6-1	TRBD2
ASRTGHRLAGGEQY	TRBJ2-7	TRBV6-6	TRBD2
ATKPGTGPFLSYGYT	TRBJ1-2	TRBV19	TRBD1
ASSFGTGRYNEQF	TRBJ2-1	TRBV5-1	TRBD1
ASSTGRNTEAF	TRBJ1-1	TRBV28	-
ASRTAGGISYNEQF	TRBJ2-1	TRBV19	TRBD2
ASSVEGGSGGNEQF	TRBJ2-1	TRBV9	-
ASSEDNYNEQF	TRBJ2-1	TRBV2	-
AWSVTARGGNYGYT	TRBJ1-2	TRBV30	-
ASSSIAISYGYT	TRBJ1-2	TRBV7-2	-
ASSMSARTGGSSPLH	TRBJ1-6	TRBV19	TRBD1
ASSLSQGVTDTQY	TRBJ2-3	TRBV7-9	TRBD1
ASSPRTGTDSPLH	TRBJ1-6	TRBV28	TRBD1
AWSVHWTGHSNQPQH	TRBJ1-5	TRBV30	TRBD1
ASSLWGPDTQY	TRBJ2-3	TRBV5-1	-
ASSPRQKSNQPQH	TRBJ1-5	TRBV19	-
ASSLSRLNTQY	TRBJ2-3	TRBV27	-
ASSGLAGLGGELF	TRBJ2-2	TRBV10-1	TRBD2
ASSLKTGNYT	TRBJ1-2	TRBV28	-
AWARGSNQPQH	TRBJ1-5	TRBV30	-
ASSRGGQGDSGANVLT	TRBJ2-6	TRBV4-3	TRBD1
ASKSRGTRRTGELF	TRBJ2-2	TRBV28	-
ASSQEGTGVWEQY	TRBJ2-7	TRBV3-1/TRBV3-2	TRBD1
ASSSTQESSGNTIY	TRBJ1-3	TRBV6-5	-